Below are 19 T cell receptor beta chains sequenced from a single sample in a study of cytomegalovirus exposure and HLA in healthy donors. PCR was performed using 60 Vbeta and 13 Jbeta primers. Using immunoSEQ multiplex PCR, the repertoire was profiled, and TCRdb retains in-frame clones only, with some absent. The repertoire consists of under 200,000 clones, with 75% to 80% occurring once and the leading ten covering 2% to 3%. The sequencing sample was made of PBMCs. All receptors derive from a woman in her thirties or forties in good health and CMV-seropositive.

The chain uses TRBV7-2 and TRBJ2-2, with D possibly being TRBD1 (5 bases). CDR3 length: 14 amino acids. CDR1 and CDR2 (germline): SGHTA, FQGNSA. Trimming removed 1 base at V and 4 bases at J, with 7 bases between. The CDR3 DNA follows: TGTGCCAGCAGCTTAGTGCAGGGCACCGGGGAGCTGTTTTTT. This gives the protein CASSLVQGTGELFF.

The table lists this clone with a few counts. This chain connects TRBV7-8 to TRBJ2-7, with TRBD1 matching 8 bases. Trimming at V came to 1 base and at J to 6 bases, leaving 2 bases not matched to a gene. CDR1 is SGHVS, CDR2 FQNEAQ, per germline. CDR3 length equals 13 residues. The CDR3 coding sequence is TGTGCCAGCAGCTTAGAACAGGGGGGCGAGCAGTACTTC. This sequence encodes CASSLEQGGEQYF.

The chain carries TRBV4-3 and TRBJ2-7, with TRBD2 matching over 11 bases. CDR1 LGHNA and CDR2 YSLEER come from the germline V gene. The CDR3 consists of 16 residues. Germline trimming cut 3 bases from V and 1 base from J; bases unmatched to any gene: 5. Here the CDR3 DNA reads TGCGCCAGCAGCCAGACCGGGACTAGCGGTTCCTACGAGCAGTACTTC. Protein: CASSQTGTSGSYEQYF.

The chain recombines TRBV4-1 with TRBJ2-7; 10 bases line up with TRBD1. The CDR3 totals 15 residues. Germline CDR1 reads MGHRA; CDR2 reads YSYEKL. J lost 3 bases, V lost 4 bases, and 6 bases had no gene match. The CDR3 sequence is CASSPQDRGDYEQYF. CDR3 nucleotides: TGCGCCAGCAGCCCACAGGACAGGGGGGACTACGAGCAGTACTTC.

In nucleotides, the CDR3 is TGTGCCAGCAGTCCTCAGGGACATACGGACACTGAAGCTTTCTTT. Protein product: CASSPQGHTDTEAFF. The chain couples TRBV2 to TRBJ1-1; perhaps TRBD1 as D (6 bases). Between the trimmed V and J ends, which lost 5 bases and 3 bases, there was a span of 16 bases. The CDR3 consists of 15 residues. The germline V gene encodes CDR1 SNHLY and CDR2 FYNNEI.

This rearrangement joins TRBV11-3 to TRBJ2-1; weak D call: TRBD2 (7 bases). The germline V gene encodes CDR1 SGHNT and CDR2 YENEEA. The CDR3 spans 15 residues. V was clipped by 3 bases and J by 9 bases, with 18 bases between them. CDR3 residues: CASSFPSGTRGEQFF. The CDR3 bases are TGTGCCAGCAGCTTTCCCAGCGGGACCAGGGGTGAGCAGTTCTTC.

The table lists this clone with a count of one. The gene calls are TRBV5-1 and TRBJ2-1, with D perhaps matching TRBD1 (6 bases). This CDR3 region has 15 residues. The V gene lost 0 bases and the J gene lost 7 bases, with 14 bases spanning the gap. Germline V lookup: CDR1 SGHRS, CDR2 YFSETQ. CDR3: CASSLAAGVWNEQFF. The CDR3 DNA is TGCGCCAGCAGCTTGGCGGCAGGGGTATGGAATGAGCAGTTCTTC.

The V and J genes are TRBV30 and TRBJ2-7; 7 nucleotides align to TRBD1. Germline V gene data show CDR1 as GTSNPN and CDR2 as SVGIG (reference sequence). V was pared by 3 bases and J by 6 bases, with 5 bases of the junction left unmatched. This CDR3 comprises 12 residues. The CDR3 loop is CAWRGTGVEQYF. Here the CDR3 DNA reads TGTGCCTGGAGGGGAACAGGGGTCGAGCAGTACTTC. The whole variable domain, filled in from reference TRBV30 and TRBJ2-7, reads SQTIHQWPATLVQPVGSPLSLECTVEGTSNPNLYWYRQAAGRGLQLLFYSVGIGQISSEVPQNLSASRPQDRQFILSSKKLLLSDSGFYLCAWRGTGVEQYFGPGTRLTVT.

The J gene is TRBJ1-5, the V gene TRBV6-5; D unclear. The germline CDR1 and CDR2 sequences are MNHEY and SVGAGI. The CDR3 length is 15 residues. Trimming pared 4 bases from V and 0 bases from J, leaving 10 bases between. The CDR3 here is CASSSYSYSNQPQHF. The CDR3 DNA is TGTGCCAGCAGTTCCTACAGTTATAGCAATCAGCCCCAGCATTTT.

J is TRBJ1-2 and V is TRBV5-5, with D hard to call. V shed 0 bases and J shed 4 bases, with 4 bases lying between them. The CDR3 length is 12 residues. CDR1 and CDR2 from the germline V gene are SGHKS and YYEKEE (reference sequence). CDR3 sequence (DNA): TGTGCCAGCAGCTTGGGTCTCTATGGCTACACCTTC. Protein: CASSLGLYGYTF.

V is TRBV27 and J is TRBJ1-1; D not certain. V shed 4 bases and J shed 1 base, with 7 bases lying between them. This CDR3 comprises 13 residues. Germline V gene lookup returns CDR1 MNHEY and CDR2 SMNVEV (reference sequence). CDR3 DNA sequence: TGTGCCAGCAGTTCCCGAGAGAACACTGAAGCTTTCTTT. It yields the protein CASSSRENTEAFF.

The gene calls are TRBV6-6 and TRBJ2-7; 8 nucleotides match TRBD2. The CDR3 consists of 15 residues. Germline V CDR1 and CDR2: MNHNY, SVGAGI (reference sequence). V shed 0 bases, J shed 6 bases, and the junction held 7 bases outside the gene matches. The CDR3 spells CASSYSETSVGEQYF. CDR3 nucleotides: TGTGCCAGCAGTTACTCTGAGACTAGCGTCGGCGAGCAGTACTTC.

The chain carries TRBV18 and TRBJ2-5, with a tentative D call TRBD1 (6 bases). There are 13 residues in the CDR3. Germline values: CDR1 KGHSH, CDR2 LQKENI. The V end was cut by 6 bases, the J end by 4 bases, with 12 bases between. CDR3 amino acids: CASSLPGAETQYF. For the CDR3, the DNA is TGTGCCAGCTCGCTGCCAGGGGCAGAGACCCAGTACTTC. Together with reference TRBV18 and TRBJ2-5, the CDR3 gives the full variable domain: NAGVMQNPRHLVRRRGQEARLRCSPMKGHSHVYWYRQLPEEGLKFMVYLQKENIIDESGMPKERFSAEFPKEGPSILRIQQVVRGDSAAYFCASSLPGAETQYFGPGTRLLVL.

This clone was counted between two and nine times. The chain uses TRBV5-4 and TRBJ2-3, with a possible D match to TRBD2 (6 bases). Germline V gives CDR1 SGHNT, CDR2 YYREEE (reference sequence). The length of the CDR3 is 15 residues. V was trimmed by 4 bases and J by 6 bases, leaving 18 bases between them. CDR3 loop: CASSKEASVGDTQYF. The CDR3 DNA sequence: TGTGCCAGCAGCAAGGAAGCTAGCGTGGGGGATACGCAGTATTTT.

The rearrangement uses TRBV19 and TRBJ2-5, with D possibly being TRBD1 (6 bases). The CDR3 covers 12 residues. V dropped 5 bases and J dropped 7 bases, with 11 bases sitting between them. CDR1 is LNHDA, CDR2 SQIVND, per germline (reference sequence). The CDR3 sequence: CASSQRGGTQYF. The CDR3, as DNA: TGTGCCAGTAGTCAACGAGGGGGGACCCAGTACTTC.

V is TRBV4-2 and J is TRBJ2-4; 10 bases map to TRBD2. Trimming removed 4 bases from V and 4 bases from J; junction bases left unmatched: 1. The CDR3 is 14 amino acids. Germline values: CDR1 LGHNA, CDR2 YNFKEQ. The CDR3 DNA reads TGTGCCAGCAGCCTTAGCGGGGGGAAAAACATTCAGTACTTC. This sequence encodes CASSLSGGKNIQYF.

J is TRBJ1-5 and V is TRBV2, with a possible D match to TRBD1 (5 bases). This CDR3 comprises 14 residues. V was clipped by 3 bases and J by 2 bases, with 8 bases between them. Germline V gene lookup returns CDR1 SNHLY and CDR2 FYNNEI. CDR3 residues: CASSEETGNQPQHF. CDR3 coding DNA: TGTGCCAGCAGTGAGGAGACAGGCAATCAGCCCCAGCATTTT.

The rearrangement links TRBV7-2 to TRBJ1-6; D is unclear. The CDR3 extends over 15 amino acids. In germline, CDR1 is SGHTA, CDR2 FQGNSA. The germline V and J ends were trimmed by 1 base and 6 bases, with 10 bases remaining between them. The CDR3 coding sequence is TGTGCCAGCAGCTTAGTAGTACAGTCTAATTCACCCCTCCACTTT. Its protein product is CASSLVVQSNSPLHF.

This clone appeared a few times. The V and J genes are TRBV4-1 and TRBJ1-1; 8 nucleotides line up with TRBD1. The ends lost 4 bases at V and 1 base at J; junction bases unmatched: 5. Per germline, CDR1 MGHRA and CDR2 YSYEKL. CDR3 length: 15 amino acids. CDR3 protein: CASSPGQGSNTEAFF. The CDR3 DNA follows: TGCGCCAGCAGCCCCGGACAGGGTTCGAACACTGAAGCTTTCTTT.